The clone carrying this T cell receptor (beta chain) was counted between two and nine times. Its target is unknown. This sample was taken from a study of T cell repertoires in cytomegalovirus infection. Each CDR3 protein is one row after TCRdb ran MiXCR on the reads. Of roughly 990,000 distinct CDR3 sequences in the sample, about 33% were seen once. Trimming removed 5 bases from V and 4 bases from J, with 20 bases in between. The germline gives CDR1 SGHVS, CDR2 FNYEAQ. The CDR3 is 16 amino acids. This chain uses TRBV7-6 with TRBJ1-1; TRBD1 is a possible D gene (6 bases). The source material was cultured CD8+ T cells from PBMCs, sampled from culture after CMV antigen stimulation. This sequence was found in a human donor in good health (CMV status not recorded). Some clones in this sample may be carry-over from other donors' samples. The CDR3, as DNA: TGTGCCAGCAGCCACCCTATATCTCAGGGGACCACTGAAGCTTTCTTT. Amino acid sequence: CASSHPISQGTTEAFF.